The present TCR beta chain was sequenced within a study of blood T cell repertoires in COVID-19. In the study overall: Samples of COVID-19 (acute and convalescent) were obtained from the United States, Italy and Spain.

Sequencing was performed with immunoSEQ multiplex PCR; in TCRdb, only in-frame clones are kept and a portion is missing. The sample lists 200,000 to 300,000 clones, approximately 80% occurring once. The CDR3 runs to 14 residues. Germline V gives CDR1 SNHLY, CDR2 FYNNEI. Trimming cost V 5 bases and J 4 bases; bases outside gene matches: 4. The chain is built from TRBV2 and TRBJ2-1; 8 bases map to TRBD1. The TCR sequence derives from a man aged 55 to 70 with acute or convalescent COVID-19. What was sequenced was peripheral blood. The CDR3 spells CASSLGQVYNEQFF. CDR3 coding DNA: TGTGCCAGCAGTCTGGGACAGGTTTACAATGAGCAGTTCTTC.